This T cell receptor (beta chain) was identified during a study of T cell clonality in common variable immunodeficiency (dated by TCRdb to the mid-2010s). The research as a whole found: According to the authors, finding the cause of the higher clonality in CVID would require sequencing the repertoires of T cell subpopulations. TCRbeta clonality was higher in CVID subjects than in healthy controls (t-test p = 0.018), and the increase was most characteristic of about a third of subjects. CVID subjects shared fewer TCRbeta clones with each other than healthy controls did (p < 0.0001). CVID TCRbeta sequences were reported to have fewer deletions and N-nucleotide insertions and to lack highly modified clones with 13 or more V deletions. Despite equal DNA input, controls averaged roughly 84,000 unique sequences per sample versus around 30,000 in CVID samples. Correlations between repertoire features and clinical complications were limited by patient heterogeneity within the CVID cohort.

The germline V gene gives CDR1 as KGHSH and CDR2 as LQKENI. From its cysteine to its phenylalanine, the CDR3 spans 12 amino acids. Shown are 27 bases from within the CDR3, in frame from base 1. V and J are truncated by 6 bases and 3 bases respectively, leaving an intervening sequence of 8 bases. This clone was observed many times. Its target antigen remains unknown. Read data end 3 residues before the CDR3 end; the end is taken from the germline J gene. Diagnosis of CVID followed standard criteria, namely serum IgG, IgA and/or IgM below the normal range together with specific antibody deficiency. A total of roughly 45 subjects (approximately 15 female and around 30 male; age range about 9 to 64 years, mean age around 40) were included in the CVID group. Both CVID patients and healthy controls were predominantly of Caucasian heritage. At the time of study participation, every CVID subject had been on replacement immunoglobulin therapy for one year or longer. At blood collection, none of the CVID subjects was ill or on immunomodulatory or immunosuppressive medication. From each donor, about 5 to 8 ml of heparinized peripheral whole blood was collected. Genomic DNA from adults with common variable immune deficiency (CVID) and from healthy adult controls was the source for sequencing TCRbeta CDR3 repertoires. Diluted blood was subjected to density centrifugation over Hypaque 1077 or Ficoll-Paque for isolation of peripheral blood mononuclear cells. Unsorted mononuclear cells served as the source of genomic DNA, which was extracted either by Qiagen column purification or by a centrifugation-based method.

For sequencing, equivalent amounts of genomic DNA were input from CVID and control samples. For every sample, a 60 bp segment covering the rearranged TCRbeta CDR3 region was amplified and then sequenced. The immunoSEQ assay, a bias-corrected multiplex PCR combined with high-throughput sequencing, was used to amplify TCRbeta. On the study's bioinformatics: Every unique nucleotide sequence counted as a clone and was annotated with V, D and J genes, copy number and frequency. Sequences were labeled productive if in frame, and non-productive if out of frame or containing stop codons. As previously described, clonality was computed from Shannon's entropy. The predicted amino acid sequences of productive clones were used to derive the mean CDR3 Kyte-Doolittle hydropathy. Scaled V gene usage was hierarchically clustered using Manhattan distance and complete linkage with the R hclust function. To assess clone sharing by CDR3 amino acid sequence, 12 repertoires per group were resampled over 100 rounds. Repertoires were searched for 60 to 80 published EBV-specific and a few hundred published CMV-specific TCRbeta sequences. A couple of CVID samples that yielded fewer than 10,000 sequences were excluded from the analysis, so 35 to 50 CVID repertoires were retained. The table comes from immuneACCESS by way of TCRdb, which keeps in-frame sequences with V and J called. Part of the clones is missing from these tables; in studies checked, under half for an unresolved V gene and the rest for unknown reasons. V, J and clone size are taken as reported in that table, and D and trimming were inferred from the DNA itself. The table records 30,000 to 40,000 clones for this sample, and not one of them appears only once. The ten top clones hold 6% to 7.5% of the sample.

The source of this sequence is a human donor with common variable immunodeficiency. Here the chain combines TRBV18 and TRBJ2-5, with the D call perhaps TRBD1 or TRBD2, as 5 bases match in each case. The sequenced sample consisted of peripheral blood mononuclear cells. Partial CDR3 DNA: TGTGCCAGCTCCCAGGGAGAAGAGACC. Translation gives CASSQGEET. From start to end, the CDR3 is CASSQGEETQYF.